The rows below give T cell receptor beta chains drawn from one sample of a study of radiation and T cells in renal cell carcinoma. Repertoires were generated with immunoSEQ multiplex PCR, while TCRdb's copy carries only in-frame clones and drops some. The sample records roughly 80,000 clones, around four fifths being singletons. The sequencing here drew on blood, taken from a patient whose treatment included radiotherapy and nephrectomy. These receptors were collected from a woman aged 55-69 years with renal cell carcinoma. CDR3s include the opening cysteine and the closing phenylalanine or tryptophan. Fields, in order: V gene, D gene, J gene, clone size, CDR3 protein, CDR3 DNA. A D gene is named only where the DNA matches it firmly. Not every row has a clone size; where given, it reads once, few, many or a size class.

v_gene: TRBV7-9
d_gene: TRBD1
j_gene: TRBJ1-1
abundance: .
CDR3aa: CASSLGAGGDTEAFF
CDR3nt: TGTGCCAGCAGCTTAGGTGCAGGGGGGGACACTGAAGCTTTCTTT

v_gene: TRBV11-3
d_gene: TRBD2
j_gene: TRBJ2-3
abundance: .
CDR3aa: CASSLGLAGPGDTQYF
CDR3nt: TGTGCCAGCAGCCTCGGACTAGCGGGACCAGGGGATACGCAGTATTTT

v_gene: TRBV28
d_gene: .
j_gene: TRBJ2-7
abundance: .
CDR3aa: CASSQDIAYEQYF
CDR3nt: TGTGCCAGCAGCCAGGACATAGCCTACGAGCAGTACTTC

v_gene: TRBV18
d_gene: .
j_gene: TRBJ1-2
abundance: .
CDR3aa: CATSTRADNYGYTF
CDR3nt: TGTGCCACCTCGACCCGGGCAGACAACTATGGCTACACCTTC

v_gene: TRBV12-5
d_gene: TRBD1
j_gene: TRBJ1-1
abundance: .
CDR3aa: CASAAGGPNTEAFF
CDR3nt: TGTGCTAGTGCCGCAGGGGGACCGAACACTGAAGCTTTCTTT

v_gene: TRBV7-2
d_gene: .
j_gene: TRBJ2-2
abundance: .
CDR3aa: CASSPRGGVNTGELFF
CDR3nt: TGTGCCAGCAGTCCGAGGGGGGGCGTGAACACCGGGGAGCTGTTTTTT

v_gene: TRBV5-4
d_gene: .
j_gene: TRBJ2-2
abundance: few
CDR3aa: CASSLANRDTGELFF
CDR3nt: TGTGCCAGCAGCTTGGCTAACAGGGACACCGGGGAGCTGTTTTTT

v_gene: TRBV5-1
d_gene: .
j_gene: TRBJ1-2
abundance: .
CDR3aa: CASSLEKGRDYGYTF
CDR3nt: TGCGCCAGCAGCTTGGAGAAAGGGAGGGACTATGGCTACACCTTC

v_gene: TRBV18
d_gene: TRBD1
j_gene: TRBJ1-4
abundance: .
CDR3aa: CASSPKPDRVNEKLFF
CDR3nt: TGTGCCAGCTCCCCGAAGCCGGACAGGGTTAATGAAAAACTGTTTTTT

v_gene: TRBV13
d_gene: .
j_gene: TRBJ1-2
abundance: few
CDR3aa: CASRLMGDNYGYTF
CDR3nt: TGTGCCAGCAGGCTGATGGGGGATAACTATGGCTACACCTTC

v_gene: TRBV28
d_gene: .
j_gene: TRBJ1-4
abundance: .
CDR3aa: CASRARLMELFF
CDR3nt: TGTGCCAGCAGGGCCCGGCTGATGGAACTGTTTTTT

v_gene: TRBV5-6
d_gene: .
j_gene: TRBJ2-4
abundance: .
CDR3aa: CASSDDRRAKNIQYF
CDR3nt: TGTGCCAGCAGCGATGACCGCCGAGCCAAAAACATTCAGTACTTC

v_gene: TRBV11-2
d_gene: .
j_gene: TRBJ1-3
abundance: .
CDR3aa: CASSLRISGNTIYF
CDR3nt: TGTGCCAGCAGCTTACGGATCTCTGGAAACACCATATATTTT

v_gene: TRBV11-3
d_gene: .
j_gene: TRBJ2-7
abundance: few
CDR3aa: CASSPTPASHEQYF
CDR3nt: TGTGCCAGCAGCCCGACCCCAGCTTCCCACGAGCAGTACTTC

v_gene: TRBV5-4
d_gene: TRBD1
j_gene: TRBJ1-2
abundance: .
CDR3aa: CASSPDRGGYTF
CDR3nt: TGTGCCAGCAGCCCGGACAGGGGGGGCTACACCTTC

v_gene: TRBV2
d_gene: .
j_gene: TRBJ1-4
abundance: .
CDR3aa: CASSPGNRVNEKLFF
CDR3nt: TGTGCCAGCAGCCCGGGGAACAGGGTTAATGAAAAACTGTTTTTT

v_gene: TRBV27
d_gene: .
j_gene: TRBJ2-5
abundance: .
CDR3aa: CASSLTQETQYF
CDR3nt: TGTGCCAGCAGTTTAACACAAGAGACCCAGTACTTC